The text below deals with one T cell receptor (beta chain). This sample is part of a study of blood T cell repertoires in COVID-19. Overall study: Specimens from acute and convalescent COVID-19 originated in the United States, Italy and Spain. In each case, the material was cDNA or gDNA derived from T cells, B-cell-depleted T cells, or PBMCs.

Between the trimmed V and J ends, which lost 3 bases and 4 bases, there was a span of 10 bases. Per germline, CDR1 SGDLS and CDR2 YYNGEE. The CDR3 length is 13 residues. Assay used: immunoSEQ multiplex PCR; TCRdb lists only in-frame clones, some missing. The table lists a few hundred thousand clones, 75% to 90% of them singletons, with around 9.2% in the top ten. Sequencing used peripheral blood. The chain has TRBV9 and TRBJ1-2; a possible D gene is TRBD1 (6 bases). The sequence was obtained from a human donor in a cohort sampled during active COVID-19. The CDR3 nucleotides read TGTGCCAGCAGCGAGGGGACACCCTATGGCTACACCTTC. This codes for CASSEGTPYGYTF.